The T cell receptor beta chain under discussion was sequenced for a study of post-analysis software for immune sequencing data. Each TCR beta cDNA library carried unique molecular identifiers. TCRdb redid the calling of the PCR reads with MiXCR, one entry per CDR3 protein. The table has around 190,000 distinct CDR3 sequences, 25% to 35% seen once. This clonotype was seen a handful of times. Its antigen is as yet unknown. In germline, CDR1 is SEHNR, CDR2 FQNEAQ (reference sequence). V shed 5 bases and J shed 3 bases, with 7 bases lying between them. The CDR3 runs to 12 residues. General observations from the study: The five TRBV segments detected at higher frequency in patients than in controls included TRBV5-6, TRBV5-1 and TRBV20-1.

The chain employs TRBV7-9 and TRBJ1-1; no firm D call. Sequencing was carried out using blood. The receptor was isolated from a girl aged 2-17 years with multiple sclerosis. CDR3: CASSGRDTEAFF. CDR3 nucleotide sequence: TGTGCCAGCAGCGGAAGGGACACTGAAGCTTTCTTT.